Presented here are 30 T cell receptor beta chains from one specimen sequenced in a study of neurological immune-mediated disorders. A single record per CDR3 protein comes from TCRdb applying MiXCR to the 5' RACE reads. In the table there are roughly 67,000 distinct CDR3 sequences, under 5% of which are singletons. The specimen was PBMCs. The receptors come from a man aged 50-60 years with multiple sclerosis.

This clonotype occurred many times. The gene calls are TRBV2 and TRBJ2-7; possibly TRBD1 for D (6 bases). The V end was cut by 4 bases, the J end by 3 bases, with 13 bases between. Germline loops: CDR1 SNHLY, CDR2 FYNNEI. The CDR3 totals 14 residues. The CDR3 DNA reads as TGTGCCAGCAGTGCGGTTGGACAGAACTACGAGCAGTACGTC. This translates into CASSAVGQNYEQYV.

This clonotype was observed at least ten times. This chain uses TRBV6-2 or TRBV6-3 with TRBJ2-7, with a possible D match to TRBD2 (6 bases). The germline V gene has CDR1 MNHEY and CDR2 SVGEGT. Trimming pared 2 bases from V and 4 bases from J, leaving 12 bases between. This CDR3 comprises 14 residues. The CDR3 nucleotides are TGTGCCAGCAGTTACCGCCCCGGGGGATACGAGCAGTACTTC. Amino acids: CASSYRPGGYEQYF.

This clonotype occurred many times. CDR3 residues: CASSYTPSGGHNEQFF. CDR3 in DNA: TGTGCCAGCAGCTACACCCCCAGCGGGGGCCACAATGAGCAGTTCTTC. V and J are TRBV6-6 and TRBJ2-1, with TRBD2 matching over 8 bases. The CDR3 is made up of 16 amino acids. Germline values: CDR1 MNHNY, CDR2 SVGAGI (reference sequence). Unmatched junction bases numbered 12, after V lost 6 bases and J lost 5 bases.

The table lists this clonotype with many counts. The rearrangement uses TRBV5-1 and TRBJ1-1; unclear D gene. The CDR3 is made up of 13 amino acids. Germline CDR1 is SGHRS and CDR2 is YFSETQ. Trimming pared 4 bases from V and 1 base from J, leaving 8 bases between. The CDR3 reads CASSPGANTEAFF. In nucleotides, the CDR3 is TGCGCCAGCAGCCCCGGAGCGAACACTGAAGCTTTCTTT. The variable domain in full, completed from reference TRBV5-1 and TRBJ1-1, reads KAGVTQTPRYLIKTRGQQVTLSCSPISGHRSVSWYQQTPGQGLQFLFEYFSETQRNKGNFPGRFSGRQFSNSRSEMNVSTLELGDSALYLCASSPGANTEAFFGQGTRLTVV.

In this sample, this clonotype turned up a few times. The V call is TRBV5-6, the J call TRBJ2-7, with a possible D match to TRBD1 (6 bases). V was trimmed by 1 base and J by 6 bases, leaving 8 bases between them. The germline V gene encodes CDR1 SGHDT and CDR2 YYEEEE. CDR3 length equals 12 residues. CDR3 protein: CASSLTGSEQYV. The DNA for the CDR3 is TGTGCCAGCAGCTTGACAGGGTCCGAGCAGTACGTC.

This clonotype was counted at least ten times. The junction and the germline gene differ at one end; a read error may be behind it. The rearrangement links TRBV28 to TRBJ1-6; D unresolved. There are 13 residues in the CDR3. In germline, CDR1 is MDHEN, CDR2 SYDVKM. CDR3 residues: CASMSSYNSPLNF. As DNA, the CDR3 is TGTGCCAGCATGAGCTCCTATAATTCACCCCTCAACTTT.

This clonotype was observed at least ten times. CDR3 DNA sequence: TGTGCCAGCAGCTTAGTAGGGGCAGCTAATGAAAAACTGTTTTTT. Translated, it gives CASSLVGAANEKLFF. This sequence joins TRBV7-2 and TRBJ1-4; tentatively, D is TRBD1 (5 bases). Germline CDR1 SGHTA, CDR2 FQGNSA. Trimming took off 1 base at V and 3 bases at J, with 9 bases between the two ends. The CDR3 covers 15 residues.

This clonotype has more than one count but fewer than ten. A junction boundary mismatches the germline segment, possibly from a read error. V is TRBV7-6 and J is TRBJ1-5; TRBD1 agrees at 8 bases. CDR3 size: 16 residues. CDR1 and CDR2 (germline): SGHVS, FNYEAQ. In DNA, the CDR3 is TGTGCCAGCAGCTTGGGGACAGGAACACCCGATCAGCCCCAGAATTTT. It encodes CASSLGTGTPDQPQNF.

The CDR3 spells CASSFRVAGGPGAGELFF. The CDR3, as DNA: TGTGCCAGCAGTTTCCGGGTAGCGGGGGGGCCCGGGGCCGGGGAGCTGTTTTTT. The V and J genes are TRBV27 and TRBJ2-2; TRBD2 matches at 11 bases. The J segment lost 6 bases and the V segment lost 3 bases, leaving 12 bases of the junction unmatched. This CDR3 has 18 amino acids. The germline CDR1 and CDR2 sequences are MNHEY and SMNVEV (reference sequence).

This clonotype was observed many times. V usage is TRBV20-1 and J usage is TRBJ2-5; TRBD2 matches 15 bases. V lost 6 bases and J lost 5; bases outside the gene matches: 7. Germline V lookup: CDR1 DFQATT, CDR2 SNEGSKA (reference sequence). The CDR3 has 15 residues. CDR3 residues: CSATGLAGGPETQYF. The CDR3 DNA follows: TGCAGTGCCACCGGACTAGCGGGGGGGCCGGAGACCCAGTACTTC.

This clonotype was seen ten or more times. This chain connects TRBV20-1 to TRBJ2-3, with 8 bases fitting TRBD2. The junction had 5 bases not matched to a gene; V was cut back by 7 bases and J by 2 bases. The germline V gene has CDR1 DFQATT and CDR2 SNEGSKA (reference sequence). The length of the CDR3 is 13 residues. This chain's CDR3 is CSVVAGLTDTQYF. The CDR3 region has the DNA TGCAGTGTAGTAGCGGGGCTCACAGATACGCAGTATTTT.

This clonotype was observed at least ten times. The rearrangement joins TRBV3-1 to TRBJ1-1; the match to TRBD1 covers 7 bases. Per the germline V gene, CDR1 is LGHDT and CDR2 is YNNKEL (reference sequence). This CDR3 is 12 amino acids long. The V and J ends lost 4 bases and 9 bases, in that order; junction bases with no gene match: 5. CDR3 region: CASSRGGQQAFF. The CDR3 DNA follows: TGTGCCAGCAGCCGGGGGGGACAGCAAGCTTTCTTT. Filled out from reference TRBV3-1 and TRBJ1-1, the complete variable domain reads DTAVSQTPKYLVTQMGNDKSIKCEQNLGHDTMYWYKQDSKKFLKIMFSYNNKELIINETVPNRFSPKSPDKAHLNLHINSLELGDSAVYFCASSRGGQQAFFGQGTRLTVV.

A few counts support this clonotype. The chain combines TRBV5-1 with TRBJ1-2; D is uncertain. Trimming removed 2 bases at V and 2 bases at J, with 10 bases between. The length of the CDR3 is 14 residues. CDR1 is SGHRS, CDR2 YFSETQ, per germline. CDR3 coding DNA: TGCGCCAGCAGCTTATTCCAACGGAACTATGGCTACACCTTC. This encodes CASSLFQRNYGYTF.

For this clonotype: A much larger clone differs from this one at a single base, so this may be a read error. The chain couples TRBV20-1 to TRBJ1-1; possible D gene TRBD1, 6 bases. From germline, CDR1 is DFQATT and CDR2 SNEGSKA (reference sequence). V lost 1 base and J 5 bases, leaving 20 bases between the germline ends. The CDR3 is made up of 16 amino acids. The CDR3: CSARVARGVGGTEAFF. The CDR3 region has the DNA TGCAGTGCTAGAGTGGCCAGGGGAGTTGGTGGGACTGAAGCTTTCTTT.

Many counts were recorded for this clonotype. The chain links TRBV5-8 to TRBJ1-1; TRBD1 agrees at 7 bases. J lost 1 base, V lost 5 bases, and 5 bases had no gene match. CDR3 length equals 14 residues. The germline CDR1 and CDR2 sequences are SGHTS and YDEGEE. The CDR3 DNA follows: TGTGCCAGCAGATCCCCAGGGGGGAACACTGAAGCTTTCTTT. Amino acid sequence: CASRSPGGNTEAFF. Variable domain in full (rest from reference TRBV5-8 and TRBJ1-1): EAGVTQSPTHLIKTRGQQATLRCSPISGHTSVYWYQQALGLGLQFLLWYDEGEERNRGNFPPRFSGRQFPNYSSELNVNALELEDSALYLCASRSPGGNTEAFFGQGTRLTVV.

This clonotype was counted at least ten times. This rearrangement joins TRBV6-5 to TRBJ1-1; D unresolved. CDR1 is MNHEY and CDR2 is SVGAGI in the germline V gene. The CDR3 runs 13 residues. V was clipped by 8 bases and J by 1 base, with 11 bases between them. The CDR3 loop reads CASWFRPNTEAFF. DNA for the CDR3: TGTGCCAGCTGGTTTAGACCGAACACTGAAGCTTTCTTT.

This clonotype was observed many times. The chain uses TRBV20-1 and TRBJ1-6; no definite D call. Trimming left V 3 bases short and J 4 bases short, with 10 bases between. The CDR3 runs to 14 residues. Germline V gene data show CDR1 as DFQATT and CDR2 as SNEGSKA (reference sequence). The CDR3 bases are TGCAGTGCTAGGGCGAGAGGGTATAATTCACCCCTCCACTTT. This translates into CSARARGYNSPLHF.

This clonotype was seen a single time. CDR3 sequence reads: CASSRGTETGELFF. CDR3 sequence (DNA): TGCGCCAGCAGCCGAGGGACGGAGACCGGGGAGCTGTTTTTT. The chain recombines TRBV4-3 with TRBJ2-2, with D tentatively TRBD1 or TRBD2 (5 bases each). The CDR3 is made up of 14 amino acids. Germline V gene lookup returns CDR1 LGHNA and CDR2 YSLEER. V lost 4 bases, J lost 5 bases, and 11 bases lay in between.

This clonotype was observed many times. The chain has TRBV5-5 and TRBJ2-6; D is perhaps TRBD1 (6 bases). This CDR3 has 17 amino acids. Germline values: CDR1 SGHKS, CDR2 YYEKEE (reference sequence). The ends were cut back, 0 bases at V and 0 bases at J, with 10 bases in the middle. CDR3 protein: CASSLGDTGSGANVLTF. The CDR3, as DNA: TGTGCCAGCAGCTTGGGGGACACAGGCTCTGGGGCCAACGTCCTGACTTTC.

This clonotype was counted at least ten times. V usage is TRBV7-9 and J usage is TRBJ2-1; D gene ambiguous. The CDR3 consists of 15 residues. Per germline, CDR1 SEHNR and CDR2 FQNEAQ (reference sequence). With 1 base removed from V and 6 bases from J, the gap between germline ends came to 13 bases. CDR3 nucleotide sequence: TGTGCCAGCAGCTTAGGGGTCACGGCACGCAATGAGCAGTTCTTC. This translates into CASSLGVTARNEQFF.

This clonotype has just a few counts. This chain joins TRBV11-2 and TRBJ1-5, with 7 positions matching TRBD1. The CDR3 runs to 16 residues. V lost 5 bases and J lost 2; bases outside the gene matches: 9. Germline V CDR1 and CDR2: SGHAT, FQNNGV. In nucleotides, the CDR3 is TGTGCCAGCAGCGCAGACAGGGACGCGGGCAATCAGCCCCAGCATTTT. It is translated as CASSADRDAGNQPQHF. The full variable domain, in which reference TRBV11-2 and TRBJ1-5 provide the parts outside the CDR3, is EAGVAQSPRYKIIEKRQSVAFWCNPISGHATLYWYQQILGQGPKLLIQFQNNGVVDDSQLPKDRFSAERLKGVDSTLKIQPAKLEDSAVYLCASSADRDAGNQPQHFGDGTRLSIL.

This clonotype was picked up many times. The V call is TRBV10-3, the J call TRBJ2-3, with D possibly matching TRBD2 (6 bases). The ends were cut back, 4 bases at V and 0 bases at J, with 14 bases in the middle. CDR1 and CDR2 (germline): ENHRY, SYGVKD. The CDR3 covers 16 residues. The CDR3 reads CAISAASETSTDTQYF. DNA of the CDR3: TGTGCCATCAGTGCAGCTAGCGAAACTAGCACAGATACGCAGTATTTT.

Ten or more counts support this clonotype. This sequence joins TRBV7-2 and TRBJ1-2, with 7 bases aligning to TRBD1. CDR3 length equals 13 residues. After removal of 5 bases from V and 3 bases from J, the junction contained 3 bases not matched to a gene. Per the germline V gene, CDR1 is SGHTA and CDR2 is FQGNSA. The CDR3 loop reads CASSKQGYYGYTF. CDR3 bases: TGTGCCAGCAGCAAACAGGGGTACTATGGCTACACCTTC.

Ten or more counts support this clonotype. The chain links TRBV20-1 to TRBJ2-3; unclear D gene. This CDR3 spans 15 amino acids. The ends were cut back, 4 bases at V and 0 bases at J, with 14 bases in the middle. Looked up from germline, CDR1 is DFQATT and CDR2 is SNEGSKA (reference sequence). CDR3 coding DNA: TGCAGTGCTACGTACTGGGGTCGTAGCACAGATACGCAGTATTTT. Translated, it gives CSATYWGRSTDTQYF.

This clonotype was counted many times. One end of the junction is discordant with germline, which a read error may explain. J is TRBJ2-2 and V is TRBV7-3; 7 positions match TRBD1. Germline V gene data show CDR1 as SGHTA and CDR2 as FQGTGA. This CDR3 contains 15 residues. The CDR3 DNA is TGTGCCAGCAGCCTAACCGGGACAGCCACCGGGGAGCTGTTTTTT. Translating gives CASSLTGTATGELFF.

This clonotype was seen at least ten times. This chain connects TRBV20-1 to TRBJ2-7; possibly TRBD2 for D (6 bases). Germline V lookup: CDR1 DFQATT, CDR2 SNEGSKA (reference sequence). The CDR3 sequence is 13 residues long. V gave up 3 bases and J gave up 2 bases, with 11 bases separating them. CDR3 sequence reads: CSASGRTTYEQYF. In nucleotides, the CDR3 is TGCAGTGCTAGTGGTCGGACTACCTACGAGCAGTACTTC.

In its sample, this clonotype was seen many times. J is TRBJ2-3 and V is TRBV11-2, with TRBD2 matching over 9 bases. Germline V gene data show CDR1 as SGHAT and CDR2 as FQNNGV. This CDR3 is built from 15 residues. Trimming cost V 1 base and J 6 bases; bases outside gene matches: 5. The CDR3 DNA reads as TGTGCCAGCAGCTTAGTGGCGGGGGGGCCGGATACGCAGTATTTT. It codes for CASSLVAGGPDTQYF.

This clonotype was counted at least ten times. The chain couples TRBV7-8 to TRBJ2-1; 15 nucleotides line up with TRBD2. The trim removed 2 bases at V and 5 bases at J, leaving 7 bases unmatched. The germline CDR1 and CDR2 sequences are SGHVS and FQNEAQ. This CDR3 contains 18 residues. Written as DNA, the CDR3 is TGTGCCAGCAGCTTAAGGACTAGCGGGGGGGTCGCCGACAATGAGCAGTTCTTC. Its translation: CASSLRTSGGVADNEQFF.

This clonotype was detected ten times or more. The V gene is TRBV25-1, the J gene TRBJ1-1; TRBD1 matches at 8 bases. Germline V lookup: CDR1 MGHDK, CDR2 SYGVNS. This CDR3 has 15 amino acids. The V segment lost 6 bases and the J segment 0 bases; nucleotides outside the gene matches: 6. This chain's CDR3 is CASREIQGVNTEAFF. The CDR3 nucleotides are TGTGCCAGCAGAGAGATACAGGGGGTGAACACTGAAGCTTTCTTT.

This clonotype has just a few counts. The chain recombines TRBV12-3 or TRBV12-4 with TRBJ1-2; D gene uncertain. V was clipped by 3 bases and J by 7 bases, with 6 bases between them. The CDR3 consists of 11 residues. The CDR3 DNA reads TGTGCCAGCAGTTTTGGATTTGGCTACACCTTC. Translating it yields CASSFGFGYTF.